Listed below are T cell receptor beta chains from one sample, sequenced in a study of a mutant IDH1 vaccine in newly diagnosed glioma. These receptors are not linked to any known antigen. The protocol was immunoSEQ multiplex PCR, while the TCRdb copy is restricted to in-frame clones and leaves out a portion. The repertoire holds 40,000 to 55,000 clones, 76% seen once, with 12% in the top ten. The input for sequencing was PBMCs, taken from a glioma patient whose treatment included an IDH1 peptide vaccine. The receptor source for this set is a man aged 40-49 years with glioma. Both conserved end residues are part of each CDR3. Fields, in order: J gene, D gene, clone size, V gene, CDR3 protein, CDR3 DNA. A D gene is named only where the DNA matches it firmly. Some rows have no size entry. The others give once, few or many, or a class for an expanded clone.

TRBJ2-4 | TRBD2 | few | TRBV6-1 | CASSVQLAGAVIQYF | TGTGCCAGCAGTGTCCAGCTAGCGGGAGCGGTCATTCAGTACTTC
TRBJ1-2 | TRBD1 | - | TRBV27 | CASSRQGADYGYTF | TGTGCCAGCAGCCGACAGGGGGCAGACTATGGCTACACCTTC
TRBJ1-4 | TRBD1 | - | TRBV7-9 | CASSRTQGVTNEKLFF | TGTGCCAGCAGCCGAACTCAGGGGGTCACCAATGAAAAACTGTTTTTT
TRBJ2-3 | - | - | TRBV11-3 | CASRSDRTDTQYF | TGTGCCAGCAGGAGCGACCGCACAGATACGCAGTATTTT
TRBJ1-4 | - | - | TRBV10-1 | CASSESGQDEKLFF | TGCGCCAGCAGTGAATCGGGACAAGATGAAAAACTGTTTTTT
TRBJ2-7 | - | - | TRBV6-6 | CASTPERGEQYF | TGTGCCAGCACCCCGGAAAGGGGCGAGCAGTACTTC
TRBJ1-2 | TRBD1 | - | TRBV29-1 | CSVDDGYTGGYGYTF | TGCAGCGTTGACGATGGATACACAGGGGGTTATGGCTACACCTTC
TRBJ1-1 | - | - | TRBV18 | CASSSAEGTEAFF | TGTGCCAGCTCATCCGCAGAGGGCACTGAAGCTTTCTTT
TRBJ1-2 | - | - | TRBV5-4 | CASSLYSVRANGYTF | TGTGCCAGCAGCTTATACTCTGTCAGGGCCAACGGCTACACCTTC
TRBJ2-3 | TRBD2 | - | TRBV5-6 | CASSFSGTSHPDTQYF | TGTGCCAGCAGCTTTAGCGGGACCTCGCATCCGGATACGCAGTATTTT